This TCR beta chain appears in the sequencing data of a study of Ad26.COV2.S vaccination and SARS-CoV-2 variants. V was pared by 0 bases and J by 9 bases, with 5 bases of the junction left unmatched. Germline V gene data show CDR1 as LNHDA and CDR2 as SQIVND (reference sequence). There are 15 residues in the CDR3. The treatment was: around 19 received Ad26.COV2.S at low or high dose, single or two shots; roughly 5 received placebo; per-sample allocation not given. Sampling was done on day 63 after the first vaccine or placebo injection. The donor was a Boston adult aged 18-55 years. Sequencing used immunoSEQ multiplex PCR; TCRdb keeps in-frame clones, though not all of them. This sample has about 350,000 clones, with about 88% found just once.

The sequencing used peripheral blood, collected in a trial of Ad26.COV2.S vaccine versus placebo. The source is a person between 18 and 60 years old who received the Ad26.COV2.S COVID-19 vaccine or a placebo. The chain is built from TRBV19 and TRBJ1-6, with 7 bases identical to TRBD1. In DNA, the CDR3 is TGTGCCAGTAGTATAGAACAGGGGATAAGTTCACCCCTCCACTTT. Amino acids: CASSIEQGISSPLHF.